This T cell receptor beta chain was identified in a study of blood T cell repertoires in COVID-19. Study overall: Acute-phase and convalescent COVID-19 samples originated in the United States, Italy and Spain.

Produced via immunoSEQ multiplex PCR; TCRdb's table is partial and in-frame only. The sample holds approximately 260,000 clones, 87% seen once. Looked up from germline, CDR1 is MDHEN and CDR2 is SYDVKM. After removal of 6 bases from V and 2 bases from J, the junction contained 6 bases not matched to a gene. This CDR3 contains 15 residues. This chain connects TRBV28 to TRBJ2-7; 11 bases agree with TRBD1. Material: peripheral blood. The sequence derives from a man aged 55 to 70 who had recovered from COVID-19. The CDR3 DNA follows: TGTGCCAGCAGCTCCCGGGACAGGGGGACCTACGAGCAGTACTTC. This translates into CASSSRDRGTYEQYF.